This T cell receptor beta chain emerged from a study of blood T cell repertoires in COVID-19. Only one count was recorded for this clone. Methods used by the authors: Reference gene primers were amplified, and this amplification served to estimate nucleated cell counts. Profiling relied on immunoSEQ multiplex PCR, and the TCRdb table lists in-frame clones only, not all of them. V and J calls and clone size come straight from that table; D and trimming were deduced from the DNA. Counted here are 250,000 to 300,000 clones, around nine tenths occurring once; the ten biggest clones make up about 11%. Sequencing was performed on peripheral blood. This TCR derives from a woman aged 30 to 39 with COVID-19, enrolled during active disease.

CDR3 loop: CASSDSGLTYEQYF. The CDR3 coding sequence is TGTGCCAGCAGTGATTCAGGGCTAACCTACGAGCAGTACTTC. This sequence joins TRBV2 and TRBJ2-7; D is perhaps TRBD1 (5 bases). Trimming stripped 3 bases from V and 2 bases from J, with 11 bases between. CDR3 length equals 14 residues. In germline, CDR1 is SNHLY, CDR2 FYNNEI.